These 19 T cell receptor beta chains were all obtained from the same sample, sequenced in a study of beta chain features in type 1 diabetes (dated by TCRdb to 2016 to 2019). The investigation overall reported the following: Type 1 diabetes patients showed a moderate but significant shortening of TCRB CDR3 length in all four CD4+ subsets.

Antigens for these TCRs are unknown. Preparation of the library involved the immunoSEQ multiplex PCR assay. The entire isolated RNA was reverse transcribed using the High Capacity cDNA Reverse Transcription Kit, and thus expressed TCRB transcripts were sequenced. TCRdb re-hosts the immuneACCESS table, in-frame sequences only. Its copies lack some clones; in the studies checked, an unresolved V gene accounts for under half of them, and the cause for the rest is not known. This sample gives about 640,000 clones in total; around 12% of them show up just once. The ten largest clones capture around 0.12% of the sample. Sequenced sample: naive CD4+ T cells from blood. The cell subset or site label for this specimen denotes: true naive CD4+ T cells. The receptors stem from a man in his thirties or forties with type 1 diabetes.

This rearrangement joins TRBV19 to TRBJ2-3; TRBD2 matches 7 bases. The CDR3 sequence is 14 residues long. CDR1 and CDR2 (germline): LNHDA, SQIVND (reference sequence). V dropped 6 bases and J dropped 6; count of bases not matched to a gene: 9. The CDR3 coding sequence is TGTGCCAGTAGCACTGGGGAGGGACCCGATACGCAGTATTTT. As protein: CASSTGEGPDTQYF.

There are a few counts of this clone. The V and J genes are TRBV27 and TRBJ2-6; TRBD1 is a possible D gene (6 bases). The length of the CDR3 is 23 residues. Germline loops: CDR1 MNHEY, CDR2 SMNVEV (reference sequence). Deletions cut 3 bases from V and 0 bases from J, with 30 bases between. The CDR3, as DNA: TGTGCCAGCAGTTTTCTGGGGGTTGGGATGGACAGATCGTGGAGCTCTGGGGCCAACGTCCTGACTTTC. It codes for CASSFLGVGMDRSWSSGANVLTF.

The chain recombines TRBV6-5 with TRBJ2-7; 7 bases agree with TRBD2. CDR1 and CDR2 (germline): MNHEY, SVGAGI. CDR3 length: 13 amino acids. Trimming cost V 5 bases and J 3 bases; bases outside gene matches: 4. CDR3 sequence: CASSSGVGYEQYF. CDR3 bases: TGTGCCAGCAGTAGCGGGGTAGGCTACGAGCAGTACTTC.

CDR3 sequence reads: CASSDLGQNTGELFF. Written as DNA, the CDR3 is TGTGCCAGCAGCGACCTGGGGCAAAACACCGGGGAGCTGTTTTTT. V and J are TRBV9 and TRBJ2-2; tentative D call: TRBD1 (5 bases). The CDR3 totals 15 residues. In germline, CDR1 is SGDLS, CDR2 YYNGEE. V gave up 3 bases and J gave up 2 bases, with 11 bases separating them.

This clone came up a few times. The chain is built from TRBV13 and TRBJ2-1, with 10 bases that match TRBD2. Looked up from germline, CDR1 is PRHDT and CDR2 is FYEKMQ (reference sequence). Germline trimming cut 3 bases from V and 3 bases from J; bases unmatched to any gene: 5. This CDR3 comprises 16 residues. The DNA for the CDR3 is TGTGCCAGCAGCTTCGGAAGCGGGGGGGTCTACAATGAGCAGTTCTTC. The encoded protein is CASSFGSGGVYNEQFF.

In this sample, this clone turned up a few times. The chain recombines TRBV4-3 with TRBJ1-1, with D possibly matching TRBD1 (5 bases). Germline CDR1 reads LGHNA; CDR2 reads YSLEER. This CDR3 is 17 amino acids long. V was shortened by 0 bases and J by 0 bases, with 14 bases between the two germline ends. The CDR3 loop is CASSQDRWGVMNTEAFF. DNA for the CDR3: TGCGCCAGCAGCCAAGATAGGTGGGGCGTCATGAACACTGAAGCTTTCTTT.

The chain joins TRBV9 to TRBJ1-3; no clear D gene. The V end was cut by 4 bases, the J end by 0 bases, with 17 bases between. Per the germline V gene, CDR1 is SGDLS and CDR2 is YYNGEE. This CDR3 region has 17 residues. The chain's CDR3 is CASSLSYSGFSGNTIYF. The CDR3 DNA follows: TGTGCCAGCAGCCTGAGTTATTCGGGTTTCTCTGGAAACACCATATATTTT.

The rearrangement links TRBV30 to TRBJ1-4; D ambiguous. Trimming took off 5 bases at V and 0 bases at J, with 7 bases between the two ends. Germline V gene sequence: CDR1 GTSNPN, CDR2 SVGIG (reference sequence). The CDR3 contains 13 residues. CDR3 loop: CAWGVATNEKLFF. The CDR3, as DNA: TGTGCCTGGGGAGTTGCAACTAATGAAAAACTGTTTTTT. Full variable domain (remainder filled in from reference TRBV30 and TRBJ1-4): SQTIHQWPATLVQPVGSPLSLECTVEGTSNPNLYWYRQAAGRGLQLLFYSVGIGQISSEVPQNLSASRPQDRQFILSSKKLLLSDSGFYLCAWGVATNEKLFFGSGTQLSVL.

In its sample, this clone was seen a few times. The chain employs TRBV27 and TRBJ1-2; 8 nucleotides match TRBD1. CDR3 length: 15 amino acids. V dropped 6 bases and J dropped 4; count of bases not matched to a gene: 10. The germline V gene encodes CDR1 MNHEY and CDR2 SMNVEV (reference sequence). The CDR3 DNA is TGTGCCAGCAGAAGACAGGGGCCGTCGACCTATGGCTACACCTTC. Translated, it gives CASRRQGPSTYGYTF.

This chain links TRBV7-8 with TRBJ1-2, with 7 positions matching TRBD1. The V gene's germline CDR1 is SGHVS and CDR2 FQNEAQ. After removal of 5 bases from V and 10 bases from J, the junction contained 13 bases not matched to a gene. CDR3 size: 14 residues. Written as DNA, the CDR3 is TGTGCCAGCAGCCCCCGCCGGGACAGCTACCTCTACACCTTC. This encodes CASSPRRDSYLYTF.

Only a few counts were recorded for this clone. The chain couples TRBV5-6 to TRBJ2-7, with D tentatively TRBD1 or TRBD2 (5 bases each). Germline CDR1 reads SGHDT; CDR2 reads YYEEEE. Between the trimmed V and J ends, which lost 4 bases and 2 bases, there was a span of 16 bases. This CDR3 has 15 residues. CDR3 in DNA: TGTGCCAGCAGCAGGGGACCGTCGCGAACCTACGAGCAGTACTTC. Translated: CASSRGPSRTYEQYF.

This clone has just a few counts. The V call is TRBV2, the J call TRBJ2-1; no reliable D call. Looked up from germline, CDR1 is SNHLY and CDR2 is FYNNEI. The CDR3 spans 14 residues. The germline V and J ends were trimmed by 3 bases and 7 bases, with 13 bases remaining between them. The CDR3 nucleotides read TGTGCCAGCAGTGATCGGTCTAGATGGAATGAGCAGTTCTTC. It specifies CASSDRSRWNEQFF.

The chain links TRBV7-2 to TRBJ1-2; TRBD1 matches 8 bases. There are 15 residues in the CDR3. V lost 5 bases to trimming and J lost 3 bases; unmatched junction nucleotides: 8. Germline CDR1 reads SGHTA; CDR2 reads FQGNSA. The CDR3 here is CASSPAGTGDYGYTF. Here the CDR3 DNA reads TGTGCCAGCAGCCCTGCAGGGACAGGCGACTATGGCTACACCTTC.

The chain is built from TRBV7-9 and TRBJ2-7; D tentatively fits TRBD1 or TRBD2 (5 bases each). CDR3 length: 14 residues. Germline V lookup: CDR1 SEHNR, CDR2 FQNEAQ (reference sequence). V was cut by 1 base and J by 2 bases, with 9 bases left in between. CDR3 DNA: TGTGCCAGCAGCTTAGTGGGGGTTACCTACGAGCAGTACTTC. Amino acid sequence: CASSLVGVTYEQYF.

In the case of this clone: Other DNA sequences from this sample encode an identical CDR3 as well. This CDR3 reads CASSSGQGPYEQYF. CDR3 sequence (DNA): TGTGCCAGCAGCTCGGGACAGGGTCCCTACGAGCAGTACTTC. This sequence joins TRBV7-3 and TRBJ2-7; 9 nucleotides agree with TRBD1. The CDR3 is 14 amino acids. V shed 4 bases and J 2 bases; nucleotides not matched to a gene: 3. The V gene's germline CDR1 is SGHTA and CDR2 FQGTGA.

J is TRBJ2-7 and V is TRBV29-1; D uncertain. CDR1 and CDR2 from the germline V gene are SQVTM and ANQGSEA. Between the trimmed V and J ends, which lost 6 bases and 0 bases, there was a span of 6 bases. CDR3 size: 11 residues. The DNA of the CDR3 is TGCAGCGTGCGAGTCTCCTACGAGCAGTACTTC. Residues: CSVRVSYEQYF.

This clone appeared a few times. V and J are TRBV6-6 and TRBJ2-1; no reliable D call. The CDR3 runs 13 residues. The V and J ends lost 8 bases and 4 bases respectively, with 12 bases between them. Germline V gene sequence: CDR1 MNHNY, CDR2 SVGAGI (reference sequence). The CDR3 protein is CASCSTTYNEQFF. The CDR3 DNA follows: TGTGCCAGCTGTTCTACCACGTACAATGAGCAGTTCTTC.

This chain uses TRBV19 with TRBJ2-1; TRBD2 matches at 8 bases. V dropped 8 bases and J dropped 5; count of bases not matched to a gene: 11. Per germline, CDR1 LNHDA and CDR2 SQIVND (reference sequence). This CDR3 region has 15 residues. CDR3 residues: CASVKVAGGNNEQFF. DNA of the CDR3: TGTGCCAGTGTAAAGGTGGCGGGGGGTAACAATGAGCAGTTCTTC.

This clone was seen only once. This sequence joins TRBV4-3 and TRBJ1-2; tentatively, D is TRBD1 (6 bases). Trimming removed 0 bases at V and 8 bases at J, with 16 bases between. Germline CDR1 reads LGHNA; CDR2 reads YSLEER. The CDR3 has 15 amino acids. CDR3 sequence: CASSQDIDRLSGYTF. DNA of the CDR3: TGCGCCAGCAGCCAAGATATTGACAGGCTAAGCGGCTACACCTTC.